This TCR beta chain was retrieved from a study of CD8 T cells in ankylosing spondylitis. TCRdb recomputed calls from the 5' RACE reads with MiXCR, one row per CDR3 protein. This sample has about 240,000 distinct CDR3 sequences, with 10% to 13% found just once. Ten or more counts support this clonotype. Trimming stripped 1 base from V and 9 bases from J, with 15 bases between. CDR1 is SGHTA, CDR2 FQGNSA, per germline. The CDR3 sequence is 14 residues long. Specimen: blood, either unsorted or a sorted T cell fraction (not recorded which). This TCR derives from a male donor with ankylosing spondylitis or in good health (not recorded which). This sequence joins TRBV7-2 and TRBJ2-5, with D perhaps assigned TRBD1 or TRBD2 (5 bases each). DNA of the CDR3: TGTGCCAGCAGCTTAGAGGGGAGAACCCTTCCCCAGTACTTC. This codes for CASSLEGRTLPQYF.